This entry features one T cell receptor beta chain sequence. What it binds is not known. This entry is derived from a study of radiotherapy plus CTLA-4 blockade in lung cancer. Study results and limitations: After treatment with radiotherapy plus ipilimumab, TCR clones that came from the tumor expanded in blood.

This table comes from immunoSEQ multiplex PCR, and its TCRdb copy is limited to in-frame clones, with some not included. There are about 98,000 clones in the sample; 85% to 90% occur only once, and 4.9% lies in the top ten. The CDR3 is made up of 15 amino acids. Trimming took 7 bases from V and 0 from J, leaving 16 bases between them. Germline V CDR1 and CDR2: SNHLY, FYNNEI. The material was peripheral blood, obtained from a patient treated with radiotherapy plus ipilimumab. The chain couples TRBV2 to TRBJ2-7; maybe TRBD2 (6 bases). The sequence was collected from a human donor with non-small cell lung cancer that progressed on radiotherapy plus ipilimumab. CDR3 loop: CASTLGGGPSYEQYF. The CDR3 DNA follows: TGTGCCAGCACCTTGGGGGGAGGCCCCTCCTACGAGCAGTACTTC. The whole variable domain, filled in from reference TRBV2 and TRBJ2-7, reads EPEVTQTPSHQVTQMGQEVILRCVPISNHLYFYWYRQILGQKVEFLVSFYNNEISEKSEIFDDQFSVERPDGSNFTLKIRSTKLEDSAMYFCASTLGGGPSYEQYFGPGTRLTVT.